This T cell receptor beta chain was obtained from a study of cytomegalovirus exposure and HLA in healthy donors. For this clone: The antigen remains unidentified.

Study results and limitations: Earlier findings revealed that most TCR beta V segments proved productive either about 87% or about 30% of the time. Associated with cytomegalovirus, according to the listing, were 170 or so TCR beta chains. A few CMV-associated chains were confirmed in vitro to be specific for CMV antigens.

Primers for the PCR totalled 60 Vbeta and 13 Jbeta. Generated by immunoSEQ multiplex PCR, the TCRdb table keeps only in-frame clones and is missing some. The sample shows 30,000 to 40,000 clones, over 90% of them seen only once. CDR3 length: 15 amino acids. V lost 2 bases and J lost 4; bases outside the gene matches: 3. Germline V lookup: CDR1 ENHRY, CDR2 SYGVKD. This TCR was recovered from a young woman in good health and CMV-seronegative. This chain links TRBV10-3 with TRBJ1-5; 9 nucleotides align to TRBD1. The material sequenced was PBMCs. CDR3 loop: CAISEADRGNQPQHF. The CDR3 bases are TGTGCCATCAGTGAGGCGGACAGGGGAAATCAGCCCCAGCATTTT.